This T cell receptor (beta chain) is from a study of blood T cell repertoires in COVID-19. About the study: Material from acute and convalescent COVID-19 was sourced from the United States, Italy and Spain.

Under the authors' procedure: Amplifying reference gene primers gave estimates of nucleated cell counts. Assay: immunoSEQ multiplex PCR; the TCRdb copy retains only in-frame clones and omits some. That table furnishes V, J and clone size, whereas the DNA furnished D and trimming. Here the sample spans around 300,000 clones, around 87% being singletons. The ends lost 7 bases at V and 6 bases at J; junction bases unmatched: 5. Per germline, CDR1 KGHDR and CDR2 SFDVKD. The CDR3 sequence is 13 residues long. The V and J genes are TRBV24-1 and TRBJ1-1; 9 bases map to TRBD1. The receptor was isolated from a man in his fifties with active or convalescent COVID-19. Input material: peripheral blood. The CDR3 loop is CATSGTGMPEAFF. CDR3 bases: TGTGCCACCAGCGGGACAGGGATGCCTGAAGCTTTCTTT.